The T cell receptor (beta chain) described here comes from a study of T cell changes during pregnancy in multiple sclerosis (dated by TCRdb to the late 2010s). The study in broad terms: The study looked at changes in the T cell repertoire across pregnancy in women with multiple sclerosis.

The germline V gene specifies MDHEN as CDR1 and SYDVKM as CDR2. V is shortened by 5 bases, J by 2 bases, and the region joining them spans 16 bases. The CDR3 spans 15 residues, from the cysteine through the phenylalanine. The CDR3 DNA has 45 bases and is translated from base 1. Library prep was done by the immunoSEQ multiplex PCR assay. TCRdb took this table from immuneACCESS and kept in-frame rearrangements with V and J called. Such tables lack part of the clones; where checked against another copy, unresolved V genes explain under half of the gap, and the rest is unexplained. A total of tens of thousands of clones appear in this sample, less than 95% of them only once. In total, the top ten clones hold less than 0.65% of the sample. About this clone: Its antigen remains undetermined. Within one base of it there is no much larger clone, and no base qualities were kept.

The receptor chain draws on TRBV28 and TRBJ2-7; a weak D assignment points to TRBD2 (6 bases agree). The material sequenced was CD4+ T cells from peripheral blood mononuclear cells, taken in the third trimester of pregnancy. The sequence was collected from a female donor with multiple sclerosis, enrolled in a pregnancy study. The base sequence is TGTGCCAGCAGTCCCCGCGGGATCTTTACCTACGAGCAGTACTTC. Its translation reads: CASSPRGIFTYEQYF. Reference TRBV28 and TRBJ2-7 proteins supply the regions before and after the CDR3; the full variable domain is: DVKVTQSSRYLVKRTGEKVFLECVQDMDHENMFWYRQDPGLGLRLIYFSYDVKMKEKGDIPEGYSVSREKKERFSLILESASTNQTSMYLCASSPRGIFTYEQYFGPGTRLTVT.